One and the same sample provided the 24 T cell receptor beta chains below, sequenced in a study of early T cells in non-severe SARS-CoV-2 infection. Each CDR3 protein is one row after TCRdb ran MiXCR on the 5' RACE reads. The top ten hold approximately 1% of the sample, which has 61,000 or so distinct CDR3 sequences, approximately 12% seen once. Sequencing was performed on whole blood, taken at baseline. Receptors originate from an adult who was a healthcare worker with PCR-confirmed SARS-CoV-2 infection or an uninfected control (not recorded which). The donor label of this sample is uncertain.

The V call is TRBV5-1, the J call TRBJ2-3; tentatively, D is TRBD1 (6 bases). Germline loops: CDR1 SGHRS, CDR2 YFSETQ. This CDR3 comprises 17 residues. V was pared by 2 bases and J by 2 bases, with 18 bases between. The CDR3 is CASSLTGTIRATDTQYF. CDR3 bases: TGCGCCAGCAGCTTAACCGGGACAATAAGGGCCACAGATACGCAGTATTTT.

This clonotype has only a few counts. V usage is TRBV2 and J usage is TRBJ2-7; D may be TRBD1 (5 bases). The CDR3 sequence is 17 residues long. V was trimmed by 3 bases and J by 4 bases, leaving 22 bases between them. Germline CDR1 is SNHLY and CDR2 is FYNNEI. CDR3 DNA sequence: TGTGCCAGCAGTGATGTACTATCGACAGACTCCCCATACGAGCAGTACGTC. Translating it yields CASSDVLSTDSPYEQYV.

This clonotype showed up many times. CDR3 sequence reads: CASSPEVVVADTQYF. The CDR3 bases are TGTGCCAGCAGCCCGGAAGTGGTAGTCGCAGATACGCAGTATTTT. V gene TRBV5-4 combines with J gene TRBJ2-3; D remains ambiguous. The CDR3 covers 15 residues. The V end lost 4 bases, the J end lost 4 bases, and 16 bases lay between the germline ends. The germline V gene encodes CDR1 SGHNT and CDR2 YYREEE (reference sequence).

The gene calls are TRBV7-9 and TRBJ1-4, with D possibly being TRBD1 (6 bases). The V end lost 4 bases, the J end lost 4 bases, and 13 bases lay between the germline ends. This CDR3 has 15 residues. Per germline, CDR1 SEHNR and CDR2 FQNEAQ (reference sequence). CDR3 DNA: TGTGCCAGCAGCTCTGCGACAGGCTTTAATGAAAAACTGTTTTTT. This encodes CASSSATGFNEKLFF.

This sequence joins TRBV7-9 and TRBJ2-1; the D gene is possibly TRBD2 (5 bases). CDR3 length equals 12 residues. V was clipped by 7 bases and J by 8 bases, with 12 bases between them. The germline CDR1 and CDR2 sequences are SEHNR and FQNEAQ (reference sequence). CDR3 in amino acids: CASTQLGDEQFF. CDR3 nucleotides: TGTGCCAGCACCCAGCTCGGGGATGAGCAGTTCTTC. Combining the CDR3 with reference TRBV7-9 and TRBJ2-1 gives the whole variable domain DTGVSQNPRHKITKRGQNVTFRCDPISEHNRLYWYRQTLGQGPEFLTYFQNEAQLEKSRLLSDRFSAERPKGSFSTLEIQRTEQGDSAMYLCASTQLGDEQFFGPGTRLTVL.

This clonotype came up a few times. CDR3 sequence (DNA): TGCAGTGTCCCGACAGTTGGGGCTGAAGCTTTCTTT. This sequence encodes CSVPTVGAEAFF. This chain connects TRBV20-1 to TRBJ1-1; possibly TRBD1 for D (5 bases). This CDR3 spans 12 amino acids. The germline V and J ends were trimmed by 7 bases and 6 bases, with 15 bases remaining between them. The germline CDR1 and CDR2 sequences are DFQATT and SNEGSKA (reference sequence).

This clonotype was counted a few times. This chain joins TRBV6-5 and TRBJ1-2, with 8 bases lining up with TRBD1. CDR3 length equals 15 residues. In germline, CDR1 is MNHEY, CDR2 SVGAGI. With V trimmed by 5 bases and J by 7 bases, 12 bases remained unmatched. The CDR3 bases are TGTGCCAGCAGTCGGAACCCCGGGACAGGCCGTGGCTACACCTTC. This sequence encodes CASSRNPGTGRGYTF.

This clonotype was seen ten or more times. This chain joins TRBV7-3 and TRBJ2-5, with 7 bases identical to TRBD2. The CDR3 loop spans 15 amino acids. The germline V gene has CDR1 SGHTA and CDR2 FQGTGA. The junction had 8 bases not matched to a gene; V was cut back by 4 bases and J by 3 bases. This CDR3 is CASSSSGAGKETQYF. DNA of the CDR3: TGTGCCAGCAGCTCTTCTGGAGCGGGGAAAGAGACCCAGTACTTC. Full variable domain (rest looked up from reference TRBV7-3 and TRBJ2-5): GAGVSQTPSNKVTEKGKYVELRCDPISGHTALYWYRQSLGQGPEFLIYFQGTGAADDSGLPNDRFFAVRPEGSVSTLKIQRTERGDSAVYLCASSSSGAGKETQYFGPGTRLLVL.

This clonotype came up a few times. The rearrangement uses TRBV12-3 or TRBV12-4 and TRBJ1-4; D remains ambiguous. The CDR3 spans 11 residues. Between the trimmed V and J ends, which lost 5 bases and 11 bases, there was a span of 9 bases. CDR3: CASSPGGKLFF. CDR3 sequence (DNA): TGTGCCAGCAGTCCGGGAGGTAAACTGTTTTTT.

The CDR3: CASSPRTAFSGNTIYF. CDR3 bases: TGTGCCAGCTCACCCAGGACAGCGTTCTCTGGAAACACCATATATTTT. The chain couples TRBV18 to TRBJ1-3, with a weak D call TRBD1 (6 bases). The ends were cut back, 3 bases at V and 0 bases at J, with 12 bases in the middle. The CDR3 is 16 residues long. CDR1 and CDR2 (germline): KGHSH, LQKENI.

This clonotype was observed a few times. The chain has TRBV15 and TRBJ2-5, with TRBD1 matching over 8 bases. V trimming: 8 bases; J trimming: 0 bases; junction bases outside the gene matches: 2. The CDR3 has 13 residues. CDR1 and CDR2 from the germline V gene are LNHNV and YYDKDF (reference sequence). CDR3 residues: CATGTGYQETQYF. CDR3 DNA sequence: TGTGCCACCGGGACAGGTTACCAAGAGACCCAGTACTTC.

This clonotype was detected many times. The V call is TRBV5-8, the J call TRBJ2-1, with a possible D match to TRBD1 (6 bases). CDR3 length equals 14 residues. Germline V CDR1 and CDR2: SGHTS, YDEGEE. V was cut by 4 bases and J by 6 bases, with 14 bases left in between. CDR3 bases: TGTGCCAGCAGCACACATAGACAGGCCAATGAGCAGTTCTTC. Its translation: CASSTHRQANEQFF.

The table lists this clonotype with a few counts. CDR3 DNA: TGTGCCACCCGCCGGGCAGGGAGTGGGGGTACCTACGAGCAGTACGTC. Translating it yields CATRRAGSGGTYEQYV. The V gene is TRBV13, the J gene TRBJ2-7; TRBD1 or TRBD2 may be the D gene (5 bases each). The CDR3 spans 16 residues. Trimming shortened V by 10 bases and J by 2 bases, and 24 bases separated the two germline ends. Germline V gene lookup returns CDR1 PRHDT and CDR2 FYEKMQ (reference sequence).

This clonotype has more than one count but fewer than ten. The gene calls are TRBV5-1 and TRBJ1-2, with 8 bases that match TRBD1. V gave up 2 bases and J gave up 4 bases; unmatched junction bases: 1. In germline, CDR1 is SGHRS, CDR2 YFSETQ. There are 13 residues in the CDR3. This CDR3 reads CASSFGQGYGYTF. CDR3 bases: TGCGCCAGCAGCTTCGGACAGGGCTATGGCTACACCTTC.

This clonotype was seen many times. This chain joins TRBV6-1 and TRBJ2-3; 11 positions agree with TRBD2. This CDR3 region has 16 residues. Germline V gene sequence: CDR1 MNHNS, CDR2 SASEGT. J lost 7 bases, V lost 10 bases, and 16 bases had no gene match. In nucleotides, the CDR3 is TGTGCCACCCAAAACTTCGGACTAGCGGGTAGAAATACGCAGTATTTT. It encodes CATQNFGLAGRNTQYF.

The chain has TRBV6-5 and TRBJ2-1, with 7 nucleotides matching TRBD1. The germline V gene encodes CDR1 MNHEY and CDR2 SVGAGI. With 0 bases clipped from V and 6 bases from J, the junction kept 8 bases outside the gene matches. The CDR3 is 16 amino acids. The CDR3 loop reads CASSYSSQGVGNEQFF. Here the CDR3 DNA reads TGTGCCAGCAGTTACTCAAGCCAGGGGGTAGGCAATGAGCAGTTCTTC.

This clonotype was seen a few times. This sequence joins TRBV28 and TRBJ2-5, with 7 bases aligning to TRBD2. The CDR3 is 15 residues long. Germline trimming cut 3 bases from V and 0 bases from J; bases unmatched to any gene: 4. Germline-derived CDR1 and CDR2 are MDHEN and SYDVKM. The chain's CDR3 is CASSFQRGDQETQYF. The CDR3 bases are TGTGCCAGCAGTTTCCAGCGGGGCGACCAAGAGACCCAGTACTTC.

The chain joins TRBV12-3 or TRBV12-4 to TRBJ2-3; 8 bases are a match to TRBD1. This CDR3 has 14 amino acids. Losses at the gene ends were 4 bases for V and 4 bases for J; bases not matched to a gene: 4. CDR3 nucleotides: TGTGCCAGCAGTTACGGGACAGGCTCAGATACGCAGTATTTT. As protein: CASSYGTGSDTQYF.

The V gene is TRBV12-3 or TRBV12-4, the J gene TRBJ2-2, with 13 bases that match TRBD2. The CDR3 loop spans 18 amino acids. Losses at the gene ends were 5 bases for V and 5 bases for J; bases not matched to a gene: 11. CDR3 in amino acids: CASSRPGLAGSKTGELFF. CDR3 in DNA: TGTGCCAGCAGTCGTCCGGGACTAGCGGGGTCTAAGACCGGGGAGCTGTTTTTT.

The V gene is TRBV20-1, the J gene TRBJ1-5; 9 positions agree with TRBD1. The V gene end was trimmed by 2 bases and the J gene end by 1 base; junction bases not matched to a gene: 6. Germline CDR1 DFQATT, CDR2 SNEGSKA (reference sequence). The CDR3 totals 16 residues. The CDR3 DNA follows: TGCAGTGCTAGAACACCGGGACAGGGAAGCAATCAGCCCCAGCATTTT. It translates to CSARTPGQGSNQPQHF.

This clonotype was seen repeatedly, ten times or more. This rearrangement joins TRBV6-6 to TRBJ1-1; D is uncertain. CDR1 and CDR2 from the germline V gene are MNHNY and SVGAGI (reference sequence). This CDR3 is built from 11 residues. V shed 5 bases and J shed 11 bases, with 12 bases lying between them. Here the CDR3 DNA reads TGTGCCAGCAGTACGTCTTCCTGGGCTTTCTTT. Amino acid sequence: CASSTSSWAFF.

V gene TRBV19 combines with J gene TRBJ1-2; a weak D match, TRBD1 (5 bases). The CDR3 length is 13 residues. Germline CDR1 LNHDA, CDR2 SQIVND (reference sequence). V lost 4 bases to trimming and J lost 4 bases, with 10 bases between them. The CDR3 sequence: CASSKRDLYGYTF. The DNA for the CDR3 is TGTGCCAGTAGTAAACGGGACCTCTATGGCTACACCTTC.

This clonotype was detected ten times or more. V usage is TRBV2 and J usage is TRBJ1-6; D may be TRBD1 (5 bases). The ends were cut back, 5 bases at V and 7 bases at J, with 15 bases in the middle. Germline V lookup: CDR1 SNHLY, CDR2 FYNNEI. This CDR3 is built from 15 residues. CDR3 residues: CASSTVRAENSPLHF. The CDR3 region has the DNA TGTGCCAGCAGTACAGTCAGGGCGGAAAATTCACCCCTCCACTTT.

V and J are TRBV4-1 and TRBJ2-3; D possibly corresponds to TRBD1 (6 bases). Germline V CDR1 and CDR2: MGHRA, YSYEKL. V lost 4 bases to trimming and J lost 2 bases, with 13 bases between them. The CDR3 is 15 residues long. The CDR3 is CASSPPDRDTDTQYF. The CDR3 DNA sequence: TGCGCCAGCAGCCCCCCGGACAGAGACACAGATACGCAGTATTTT.